This T cell receptor beta chain was recorded in a study of control samples from healthy donors and cancer patients. Profiling relied on immunoSEQ multiplex PCR, and the TCRdb table lists in-frame clones only, not all of them. The repertoire has about 83,000 clones, around 91% of them found once; the top ten carry approximately 16%. The germline gives CDR1 DFQATT, CDR2 SNEGSKA (reference sequence). V lost 6 bases, J lost 2 bases, and 7 bases lay in between. This CDR3 has 11 residues. V usage is TRBV20-1 and J usage is TRBJ1-1, with D unresolved. Input material: blood. The sequence came from a middle-aged man in good health. Here the CDR3 DNA reads TGCAGTGCCCCCGGTAACACTGAAGCTTTCTTT. It encodes CSAPGNTEAFF.